Each of the 16 T cell receptor beta chains below was sequenced from the same sample in a study of lymphopenia after photon versus proton radiotherapy. Profiling relied on immunoSEQ multiplex PCR, and the TCRdb table lists in-frame clones only, not all of them. The table lists about 26,000 clones, roughly 90% of them singletons, with around 0.81% in the top ten. The material was peripheral blood, obtained from a patient treated with photon-based radiotherapy. These receptors were collected from a woman between 50 and 59 years old with cholangiocarcinoma.

The chain is built from TRBV7-2 and TRBJ2-2; 8 bases map to TRBD2. Per the germline V gene, CDR1 is SGHTA and CDR2 is FQGNSA. V dropped 4 bases and J dropped 3; count of bases not matched to a gene: 4. This CDR3 is built from 15 residues. CDR3 coding DNA: TGTGCCAGCAGCTCAAGGACTAGCTACACCGGGGAGCTGTTTTTT. Protein sequence: CASSSRTSYTGELFF.

CDR3 nucleotides: TGTGCCTGGAGAGATGGGACAGGGCACACTGAAGCTTTCTTT. Translating it yields CAWRDGTGHTEAFF. The chain employs TRBV30 and TRBJ1-1; 9 bases align to TRBD1. After removal of 3 bases from V and 3 bases from J, the junction contained 5 bases not matched to a gene. The CDR3 has 14 residues. Looked up from germline, CDR1 is GTSNPN and CDR2 is SVGIG (reference sequence).

About this clone: This sample also contains other DNA sequences that code for the same CDR3. J is TRBJ1-1 and V is TRBV10-2; D call uncertain. Looked up from germline, CDR1 is WSHSY and CDR2 is SAAADI. The CDR3 length is 12 residues. V gave up 3 bases and J gave up 5 bases, with 7 bases separating them. The CDR3 DNA reads as TGCGCCAGCAGTGATTGGGGTACTGAAGCTTTCTTT. It encodes CASSDWGTEAFF.

The chain employs TRBV4-3 and TRBJ2-7, with 14 bases fitting TRBD2. The CDR3 totals 17 residues. V was clipped by 4 bases and J by 0 bases; unmatched bases: 5. Germline-derived CDR1 and CDR2 are LGHNA and YSLEER. CDR3 in DNA: TGCGCCAGCAGCCGGACTAGCGGGGGGCCTCTCTCCTACGAGCAGTACTTC. Its translation is CASSRTSGGPLSYEQYF.

This rearrangement joins TRBV30 to TRBJ1-6; D uncertain. The CDR3 contains 13 residues. Deletions cut 2 bases from V and 9 bases from J, with 11 bases between. The V gene's germline CDR1 is GTSNPN and CDR2 SVGIG (reference sequence). The chain's CDR3 is CAWSSVARSPLHF. The CDR3 DNA follows: TGTGCCTGGAGTTCGGTGGCCCGTTCACCCCTCCACTTT.

V is TRBV19 and J is TRBJ2-6; D may be TRBD1 (6 bases). Germline CDR1 reads LNHDA; CDR2 reads SQIVND (reference sequence). Trimming stripped 5 bases from V and 0 bases from J, with 8 bases between. The CDR3 runs 15 residues. CDR3: CASSEQGSGANVLTF. The DNA for the CDR3 is TGTGCCAGTAGTGAACAGGGCTCTGGGGCCAACGTCCTGACTTTC.

The chain links TRBV7-2 to TRBJ1-5, with 7 bases identical to TRBD1. There are 14 residues in the CDR3. V lost 4 bases, J lost 7 bases, and 7 bases stayed unmatched. CDR1 is SGHTA, CDR2 FQGNSA, per germline. The CDR3 nucleotides read TGTGCCAGCAGCTCCAAAAACAGGGGCCAGCCCCAGCATTTT. It translates to CASSSKNRGQPQHF. The full variable domain, with the rest looked up from reference TRBV7-2 and TRBJ1-5, is GAGVSQSPSNKVTEKGKDVELRCDPISGHTALYWYRQSLGQGLEFLIYFQGNSAPDKSGLPSDRFSAERTGGSVSTLTIQRTQQEDSAVYLCASSSKNRGQPQHFGDGTRLSIL.

The rearrangement links TRBV6-5 to TRBJ1-1; weak D call: TRBD1 (5 bases). Per the germline V gene, CDR1 is MNHEY and CDR2 is SVGAGI. This CDR3 is built from 13 residues. V lost 6 bases and J lost 11, with 19 bases in between. The CDR3, as DNA: TGTGCCAGCAGCTCTGGGGACCGAAGCCGGGCTTTCTTT. This sequence encodes CASSSGDRSRAFF.

The chain combines TRBV16 with TRBJ1-1; unclear D gene. Germline CDR1 KGHSY, CDR2 FQNENV. V was clipped by 1 base and J by 1 base, with 7 bases between them. This CDR3 is 14 amino acids long. The DNA for the CDR3 is TGTGCCAGCAGCCAATATTTAACGAACACTGAAGCTTTCTTT. Translated, it gives CASSQYLTNTEAFF.

V is TRBV27 and J is TRBJ1-3; 7 bases line up with TRBD1. There are 17 residues in the CDR3. The trim removed 5 bases at V and 1 base at J, leaving 11 bases unmatched. Germline assignment: CDR1 MNHEY and CDR2 SMNVEV (reference sequence). The CDR3 here is CASSGNRGAGSGNTIYF. CDR3 DNA sequence: TGTGCCAGCAGTGGGAACAGGGGCGCTGGGTCTGGAAACACCATATATTTT.

The chain joins TRBV6-5 to TRBJ2-3, with D perhaps matching TRBD2 (5 bases). The CDR3 has 16 amino acids. Trimming cost V 3 bases and J 4 bases, with 17 bases left between them. Germline CDR1 and CDR2: MNHEY and SVGAGI. Written as DNA, the CDR3 is TGTGCCAGCAGTTATGACTTAGGGTACGGGGCAGATACGCAGTATTTT. Translation: CASSYDLGYGADTQYF.

This chain connects TRBV7-9 to TRBJ1-1; TRBD1 matches at 7 bases. V shed 5 bases, J shed 7 bases, and the junction held 10 bases outside the gene matches. This CDR3 spans 14 amino acids. The germline gives CDR1 SEHNR, CDR2 FQNEAQ (reference sequence). The CDR3 region is CASSPRFDRDEAFF. As DNA, the CDR3 is TGTGCCAGCAGCCCCAGATTCGACAGGGATGAAGCTTTCTTT.

This chain links TRBV7-9 with TRBJ2-6, with D possibly matching TRBD1 (6 bases). From germline, CDR1 is SEHNR and CDR2 FQNEAQ (reference sequence). CDR3 size: 17 residues. The V gene lost 5 bases and the J gene lost 3 bases, with 17 bases spanning the gap. CDR3 protein: CASSHRDTAVGANVLTF. The CDR3, as DNA: TGTGCCAGCAGCCACCGGGACACGGCTGTTGGGGCCAACGTCCTGACTTTC.

The chain has TRBV5-1 and TRBJ1-2, with TRBD1 matching 7 bases. The germline V gene encodes CDR1 SGHRS and CDR2 YFSETQ. Trimming took 2 bases from V and 5 from J; bases not matched to a gene: 12. The CDR3 sequence is 16 residues long. The CDR3 DNA sequence: TGCGCCAGCAGCTTCTGGACAGGCGTGCTTCAATATGGCTACACCTTC. Translation: CASSFWTGVLQYGYTF.

This rearrangement joins TRBV7-2 to TRBJ1-5; no clear D. Germline V lookup: CDR1 SGHTA, CDR2 FQGNSA. V lost 1 base, J lost 7 bases, and 8 bases lay in between. The CDR3 runs 13 residues. DNA of the CDR3: TGTGCCAGCAGCTTAGACAGTAGGCAGCCCCAGCATTTT. Its translation: CASSLDSRQPQHF.

The chain couples TRBV14 to TRBJ2-5; TRBD2 is a possible D gene (6 bases). The CDR3 runs 13 residues. Germline-derived CDR1 and CDR2 are SGHDN and FVKESK. Trimming removed 3 bases from V and 6 bases from J, with 11 bases in between. The CDR3 is CASSQQEGKTQYF. In DNA form, the CDR3 reads TGTGCCAGCAGCCAGCAGGAGGGAAAGACCCAGTACTTC. Variable domain in full (rest from reference TRBV14 and TRBJ2-5): EAGVTQFPSHSVIEKGQTVTLRCDPISGHDNLYWYRRVMGKEIKFLLHFVKESKQDESGMPNNRFLAERTGGTYSTLKVQPAELEDSGVYFCASSQQEGKTQYFGPGTRLLVL.